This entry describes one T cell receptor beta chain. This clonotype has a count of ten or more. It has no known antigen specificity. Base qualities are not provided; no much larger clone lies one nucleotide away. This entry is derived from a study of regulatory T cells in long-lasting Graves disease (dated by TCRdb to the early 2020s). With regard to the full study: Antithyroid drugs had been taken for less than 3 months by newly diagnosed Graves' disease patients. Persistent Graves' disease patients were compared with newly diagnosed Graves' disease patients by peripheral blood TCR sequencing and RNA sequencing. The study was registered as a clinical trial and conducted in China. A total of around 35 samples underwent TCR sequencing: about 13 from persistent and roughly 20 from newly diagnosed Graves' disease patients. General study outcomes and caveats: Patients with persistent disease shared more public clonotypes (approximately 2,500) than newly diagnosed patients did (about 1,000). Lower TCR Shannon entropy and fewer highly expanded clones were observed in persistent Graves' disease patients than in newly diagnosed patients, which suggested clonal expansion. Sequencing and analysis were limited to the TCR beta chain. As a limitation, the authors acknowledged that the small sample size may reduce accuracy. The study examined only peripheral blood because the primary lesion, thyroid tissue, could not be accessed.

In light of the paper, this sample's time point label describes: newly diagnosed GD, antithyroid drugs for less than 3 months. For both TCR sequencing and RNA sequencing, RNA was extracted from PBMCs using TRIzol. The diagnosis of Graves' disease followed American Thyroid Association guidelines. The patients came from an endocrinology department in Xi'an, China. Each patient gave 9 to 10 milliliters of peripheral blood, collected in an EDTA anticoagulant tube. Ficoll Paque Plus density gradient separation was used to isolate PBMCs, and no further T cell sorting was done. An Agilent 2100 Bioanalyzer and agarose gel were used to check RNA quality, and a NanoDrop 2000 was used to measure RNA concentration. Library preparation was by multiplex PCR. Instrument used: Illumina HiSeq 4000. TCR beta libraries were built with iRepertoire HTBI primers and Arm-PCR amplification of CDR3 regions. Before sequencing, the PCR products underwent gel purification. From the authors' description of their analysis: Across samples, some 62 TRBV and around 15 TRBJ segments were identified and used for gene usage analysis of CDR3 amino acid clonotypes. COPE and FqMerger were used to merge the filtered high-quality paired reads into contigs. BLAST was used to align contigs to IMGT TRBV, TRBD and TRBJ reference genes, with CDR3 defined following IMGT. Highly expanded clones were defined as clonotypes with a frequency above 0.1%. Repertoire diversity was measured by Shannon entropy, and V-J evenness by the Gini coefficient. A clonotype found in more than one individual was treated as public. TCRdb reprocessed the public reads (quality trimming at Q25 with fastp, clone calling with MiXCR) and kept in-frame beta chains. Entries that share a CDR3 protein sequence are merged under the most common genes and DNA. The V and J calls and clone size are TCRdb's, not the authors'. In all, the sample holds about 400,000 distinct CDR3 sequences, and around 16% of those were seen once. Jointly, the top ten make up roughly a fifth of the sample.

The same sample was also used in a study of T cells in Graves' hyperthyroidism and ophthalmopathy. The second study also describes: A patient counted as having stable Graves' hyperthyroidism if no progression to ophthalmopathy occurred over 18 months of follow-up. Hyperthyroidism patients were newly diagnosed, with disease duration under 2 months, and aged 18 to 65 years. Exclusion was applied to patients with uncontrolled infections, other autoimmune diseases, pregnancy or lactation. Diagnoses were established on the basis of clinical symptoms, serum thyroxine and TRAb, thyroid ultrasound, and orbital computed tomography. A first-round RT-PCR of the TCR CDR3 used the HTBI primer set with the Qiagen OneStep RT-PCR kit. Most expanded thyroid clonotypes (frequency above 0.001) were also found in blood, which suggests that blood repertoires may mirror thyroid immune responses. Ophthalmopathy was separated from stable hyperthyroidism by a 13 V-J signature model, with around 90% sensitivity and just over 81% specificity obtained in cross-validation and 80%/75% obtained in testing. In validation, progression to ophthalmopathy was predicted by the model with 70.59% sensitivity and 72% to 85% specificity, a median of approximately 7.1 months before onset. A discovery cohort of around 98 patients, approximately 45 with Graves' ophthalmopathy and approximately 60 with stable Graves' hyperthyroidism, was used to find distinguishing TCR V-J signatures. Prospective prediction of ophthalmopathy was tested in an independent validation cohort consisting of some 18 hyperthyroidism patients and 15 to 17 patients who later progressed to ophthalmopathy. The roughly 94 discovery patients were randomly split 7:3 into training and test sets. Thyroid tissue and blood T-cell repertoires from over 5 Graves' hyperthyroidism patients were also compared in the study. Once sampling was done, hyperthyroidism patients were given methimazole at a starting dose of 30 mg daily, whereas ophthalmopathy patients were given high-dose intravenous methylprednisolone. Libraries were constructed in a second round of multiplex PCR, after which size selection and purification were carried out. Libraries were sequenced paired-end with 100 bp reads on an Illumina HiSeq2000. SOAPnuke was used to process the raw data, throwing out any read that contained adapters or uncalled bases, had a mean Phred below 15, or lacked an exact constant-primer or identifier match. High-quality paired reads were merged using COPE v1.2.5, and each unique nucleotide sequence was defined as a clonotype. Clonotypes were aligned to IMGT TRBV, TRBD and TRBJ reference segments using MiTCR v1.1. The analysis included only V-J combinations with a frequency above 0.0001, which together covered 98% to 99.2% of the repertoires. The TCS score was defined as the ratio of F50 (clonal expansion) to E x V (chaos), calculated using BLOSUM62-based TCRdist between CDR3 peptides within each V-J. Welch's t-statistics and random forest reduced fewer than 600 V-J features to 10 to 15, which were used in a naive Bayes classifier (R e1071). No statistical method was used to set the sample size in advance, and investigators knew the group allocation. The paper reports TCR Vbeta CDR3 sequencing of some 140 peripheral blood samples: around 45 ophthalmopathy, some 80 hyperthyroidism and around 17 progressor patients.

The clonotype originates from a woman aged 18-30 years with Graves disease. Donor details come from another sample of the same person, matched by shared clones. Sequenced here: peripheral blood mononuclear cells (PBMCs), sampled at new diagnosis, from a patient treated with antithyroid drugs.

The encoded CDR3 is CASSGTAENMAQYF. The DNA sequence is given as TGTGCCAGCTCCGGGACAGCTGAGAATATGGCCCAGTACTTC. The chain is encoded by TRBV11-2 joined to TRBJ2-1; TRBD1 fits 7 bases in the junction. The J call may be faulty, since TRBJ2-5 better matches the DNA end. CDR1 and CDR2, per the germline V gene, are SGHAT and FQNNGV. The CDR3 sequence holds 14 residues, the cysteine and phenylalanine included. The entry retains the CDR3 DNA only, 42 bases that are in frame from base 1.